The clone carrying this T cell receptor beta chain has a handful of counts. What it binds is not known. At one end, the junction sequence differs from germline, possibly due to a read error. This CDR3 spans 15 amino acids. This specimen belongs to a study of blood T cells in healthy people across ages. Primers used in a second PCR of roughly 7 to 12 cycles were a sample-barcoded 5' primer and a J-beta primer mix. TCRdb analysed the 5' RACE reads with MiXCR anew, one entry per CDR3 protein. Among 1.4 million to 1.5 million distinct CDR3 sequences listed, around 42% were seen once. Regarding the study as a whole: A roughly linear age-dependent decrease characterized TCR beta diversity per million T cells.

Total RNA was extracted at no less than 5 micrograms per sample. The sequence derives from a woman under 30 in good health. This chain uses TRBV12-3 or TRBV12-4 with TRBJ2-3; 9 nucleotides line up with TRBD1. Sequenced input: blood. CDR3 DNA: TGTGCCGGCAGTTTAGATGGGACAGGGCAAGATACGCAGTATTTT. This codes for CAGSLDGTGQDTQYF.